This section outlines one TCR beta chain sequence together with its context. The target of this receptor is not known. There are no base qualities to consult, and no much larger clone falls within one base. This sample was included in a study of T cell responses to AZD1222 COVID-19 vaccine (dated by TCRdb to the early 2020s). Background for the entire study: AZD1222 recipients whose second dose came at about 4 weeks and those whose second dose came at about 12 weeks were combined into one group, since spike-specific TCR depth and breadth did not differ between the two schedules. A total of about 230 trial participants underwent TCR sequencing, of whom 200 to 220 received two doses of AZD1222 and around 25 received two doses of the MenACWY control vaccine. Trial participants were enrolled by age into subgroups of 18-55, 56-69 and 70-plus years, and about 150, 27 and 61 TCR-sequenced participants, respectively, were included in these subgroups. The research as a whole found: Epitopes outside the regions mutated in the B.1.351 and B.1.1.7 variants were reportedly recognized by nearly half of the unique spike-specific TCRs. Conclusions about previously exposed vaccinees are limited because only six or seven AZD1222 recipients were SARS-CoV-2 seropositive at baseline. Participants were mostly white British and included more females than males, and it was suggested by the authors that clonal diversity may have been underestimated. After two AZD1222 doses, spike-specific TCR breadth and depth were significantly higher than at day 0 and than in MenACWY recipients. No day 14 peak-response samples were available, so repertoires were characterized only after the peak T cell response. In the small 56-69-year group, the increase in depth fell short of significance, most likely because of low power. The vaccine-associated CD4 TCRs covered the entire spike protein, and the dominant responses fell in regions 160-218 and 743-854.

The CDR3 regions of human TCRbeta chains were subjected to immunosequencing. The original pipeline was this. TCRs in the repertoires were matched against a reference library of SARS-CoV-2-specific TCRs that had been generated with the MIRA antigen-specificity platform. Breadth meant the fraction of unique TCRs that were SARS-CoV-2-associated, whereas depth meant the fraction of total T cells that were SARS-CoV-2-associated. Using the MIRA data, each spike-specific TCR was mapped to the spike region that the TCR reacts to and placed in a CD4 or CD8 class. Log10-transformed breadth and depth values were compared by one-way ANOVA with Sidak's multiple comparisons tests. TCRdb provides this immuneACCESS table in a form limited to in-frame rearrangements. Some clones are lacking; in checked studies, under half of them reflect an unresolved V gene, and why the rest are absent is not known. V, J and clone size are those of that table, while D and trimming were read from the DNA. Across this sample there are more than 70,000 clones, with under 95% seen only once. The ten largest clones add up to approximately 4.2% of the sample.

The time point label, as the study defines it: baseline before first vaccination. Vaccinee samples were obtained from the UK trials COV001 and COV002, which included a single-blind randomized controlled phase 2/3 trial of AZD1222 (ChAdOx1 nCoV-19) in healthy adults. For TCRbeta chain sequencing, PBMC samples from trial participants were taken at day 0 and at day 28 after the second dose. This TCR was sampled from an adult in good health. The specimen was peripheral blood, collected on day 0 of AZD1222 vaccination.

The CDR3 protein sequence reads: CASREQGEWRQPQHF. The DNA sequence reads TGTGCCAGCAGGGAACAGGGGGAATGGAGACAGCCCCAGCATTTT. Recombination linked TRBV28 to TRBJ1-5, and 8 bases in between align with TRBD1. At the junction V is shortened by 6 bases and J by 7 bases; bases outside the gene matches: 11. The CDR3 sequence holds 15 residues, the cysteine and phenylalanine included. The only DNA kept is the CDR3, 45 bases in frame from the first base. CDR1 MDHEN and CDR2 SYDVKM were looked up in the germline V gene.